These T cell receptor beta chains were read from a single sample in a study of CD8+ T cells in alopecia areata. TCRdb's copy holds only in-frame clones and misses some; the assay was immunoSEQ multiplex PCR. The data show fewer than 250,000 clones, 43% seen once. This sample comprised CD4+ T cells sorted from blood, obtained at approximately week 39, from a patient treated with tofacitinib. All receptors derive from a human donor with alopecia areata. Both conserved end residues are part of each CDR3. D genes are given only for firm matches. Rows give clone size only sometimes, using once, few, many, or a class for an expanded clone.

J | D | size | V | DNA | CDR3
TRBJ2-7 | NA | few | TRBV25-1 | TGTGCCAGCAGTGAGCTAGGTTACACCTACGAGCAGTACTTC | CASSELGYTYEQYF
TRBJ2-6 | TRBD1 | NA | TRBV9 | TGTGCCAGCAGCGTGAGGACAGGGGGCACTGGGGCCAACGTCCTGACTTTC | CASSVRTGGTGANVLTF
TRBJ2-3 | TRBD2 | NA | TRBV4-1 | TGCGCCAGCAGCCAAGATAGGCGGGAGGGTTCCACAGATACGCAGTATTTT | CASSQDRREGSTDTQYF
TRBJ1-5 | NA | NA | TRBV7-2 | TGTGCCAGCGCAGATAGCAATCAGCCCCAGCATTTT | CASADSNQPQHF
TRBJ2-7 | TRBD2 | NA | TRBV7-9 | TGTGCCAGCAGCTTAAGTCTAGCGGGGGGCGAGCAGTACTTC | CASSLSLAGGEQYF
TRBJ2-1 | TRBD2 | NA | TRBV5-1 | TGCGCCAGCAGCGGAATAGCGGGAAATTACCACAATGAGCAGTTCTTC | CASSGIAGNYHNEQFF
TRBJ1-2 | NA | few | TRBV7-9 | TGTGCCAGCAGACCGATGGGCGGAGACCTCTATGGCTACACCTTC | CASRPMGGDLYGYTF
TRBJ2-7 | NA | NA | TRBV29-1 | TGCAGCGGCGCTAGCGAAACCTACGAGCAGTACTTC | CSGASETYEQYF
TRBJ2-7 | NA | NA | TRBV5-1 | TGCGCCAGCAGTACGCCGGGCGGCTCCTACGAGCAGTACTTC | CASSTPGGSYEQYF
TRBJ1-4 | TRBD1 | NA | TRBV7-8 | TGTGCCAGCAGCTTAACCCAGGGGGCCGGAAAACTGTTTTTT | CASSLTQGAGKLFF
TRBJ2-5 | TRBD2 | NA | TRBV7-2 | TGTGCCAGCAGCTTAAGCGGGAGGGCCGGATGGGAGACCCAGTACTTC | CASSLSGRAGWETQYF
TRBJ2-3 | NA | NA | TRBV4-3 | TGCGCCAGCAGCCTCCAATCCAGCACAGATACGCAGTATTTT | CASSLQSSTDTQYF
TRBJ2-7 | NA | NA | TRBV29-1 | TGCAGCGTTGGCCTTCACTTGGGAGACGAGCAGTACTTC | CSVGLHLGDEQYF
TRBJ2-1 | TRBD2 | NA | TRBV14 | TGTGCCAGCAGCCAACCCCGAGCGGGGATGGGAGATTTTGAGCAGTTCTTC | CASSQPRAGMGDFEQFF